This T cell receptor (beta chain) was retrieved from a study of T cell responses to AZD1222 COVID-19 vaccine. Study-wide points: In the spike-specific TCR repertoire, nearly half reportedly target unmutated variant regions. Vaccine-associated CD4 TCRs ranged over spike, dominating at 160-218 and 743-854.

Method: immunoSEQ multiplex PCR; TCRdb's copy keeps in-frame clones and lacks some. The repertoire holds over 150,000 clones, 88% seen once, with roughly 4% in the top ten. Whether given at about 4 or about 12 weeks, second doses were pooled. Looked up from germline, CDR1 is LNHDA and CDR2 is SQIVND (reference sequence). Trimming removed 7 bases from V and 1 base from J, with 23 bases in between. The CDR3 runs to 18 residues. A remark on this clone: What it recognizes is unknown.

The chain recombines TRBV19 with TRBJ1-3; D ambiguous. This TCR derives from an adult who received the AZD1222 COVID-19 vaccine. Sequences were derived from peripheral blood, sampled 28 days after the second AZD1222 dose. The CDR3: CASINIFDFKGSGNTIYF. In nucleotides, the CDR3 is TGTGCCAGTATCAACATCTTCGACTTCAAAGGGTCTGGAAACACCATATATTTT.